The 31 T cell receptor beta chains listed next were all sequenced from one sample in a study of CD8 T cells in Susac syndrome. The RNA input was 0.5 to 1 ug, and it was reverse transcribed with random hexamers. MiXCR was run by TCRdb on the immunoSEQ multiplex PCR reads, yielding one entry per CDR3 protein. The table records tens of thousands of distinct CDR3 sequences, 90% to 95% of them present only once. The sample comprised CD8+ T cells from PBMCs. These receptors were taken from a human donor with multiple sclerosis.

V gene TRBV15 combines with J gene TRBJ2-7, with a possible D match to TRBD2 (5 bases). V was trimmed by 0 bases and J by 5 bases, leaving 14 bases between them. This CDR3 comprises 15 residues. The germline V gene encodes CDR1 LNHNV and CDR2 YYDKDF (reference sequence). The CDR3 here is CATSRDRSSWDEQYF. CDR3 in DNA: TGTGCCACCAGCAGAGATCGGTCTAGCTGGGACGAGCAGTACTTC.

This clonotype occurred a few times. V gene TRBV24-1 combines with J gene TRBJ2-5; the match to TRBD2 covers 7 bases. The CDR3 spans 13 residues. CDR1 and CDR2 (germline): KGHDR, SFDVKD. The junction had 3 bases not matched to a gene; V was cut back by 7 bases and J by 2 bases. CDR3 sequence reads: CATSEGLQETQYF. Written as DNA, the CDR3 is TGTGCCACCAGCGAGGGACTACAAGAGACCCAGTACTTC.

This chain connects TRBV14 to TRBJ1-4; a weak D match, TRBD1 (5 bases). CDR3 length: 13 residues. V lost 1 base, J lost 9 bases, and 9 bases lay in between. Germline lookup yields CDR1 SGHDN and CDR2 FVKESK. The CDR3 loop reads CASSQVPGQKLFF. The DNA of the CDR3 is TGTGCCAGCAGCCAAGTCCCGGGACAAAAACTGTTTTTT.

Here the CDR3 reads CASSLPTGGNYGYTF. DNA for the CDR3: TGTGCCAGCAGTCTACCGACAGGAGGTAACTATGGCTACACCTTC. The gene calls are TRBV12-3 or TRBV12-4 and TRBJ1-2; D is possibly TRBD1 (6 bases). V was shortened by 5 bases and J by 1 base, with 14 bases between the two germline ends. This CDR3 comprises 15 residues.

The V gene is TRBV2, the J gene TRBJ2-2; D is unresolved. Germline V gene lookup returns CDR1 SNHLY and CDR2 FYNNEI. Trimming removed 4 bases at V and 1 base at J, with 10 bases between. This CDR3 is built from 15 residues. DNA of the CDR3: TGTGCCAGCAGTGTTGGGCGTCTGAACACCGGGGAGCTGTTTTTT. Translating gives CASSVGRLNTGELFF.

The chain uses TRBV2 and TRBJ2-4; weak D call: TRBD1 (6 bases). Looked up from germline, CDR1 is SNHLY and CDR2 is FYNNEI. The CDR3 loop spans 14 amino acids. V lost 6 bases and J 2 bases, leaving 11 bases between the germline ends. The CDR3 spells CASSADRPKNIQYF. As DNA, the CDR3 is TGTGCCAGCAGCGCCGACAGGCCCAAAAACATTCAGTACTTC.

The chain's CDR3 is CASSKRRQATYEQYF. The CDR3 coding sequence is TGCGCCAGCAGTAAGAGACGGCAGGCAACCTACGAGCAGTACTTC. The chain joins TRBV4-3 to TRBJ2-7; no definite D call. Germline values: CDR1 LGHNA, CDR2 YSLEER. CDR3 length: 15 amino acids. V was cut by 6 bases and J by 2 bases, with 17 bases left in between.

The chain carries TRBV19 and TRBJ2-7; D possibly corresponds to TRBD2 (5 bases). CDR1 and CDR2 from the germline V gene are LNHDA and SQIVND (reference sequence). The V gene lost 4 bases and the J gene lost 3 bases, with 10 bases spanning the gap. The CDR3 runs 13 residues. CDR3 in DNA: TGTGCCAGTAGTACCCTAAGCGGCTACGAGCAGTACTTC. Encoded protein: CASSTLSGYEQYF.

The chain combines TRBV11-2 with TRBJ2-1; 8 positions match TRBD2. The CDR3 has 15 residues. With V trimmed by 6 bases and J by 3 bases, 7 bases remained unmatched. Germline lookup yields CDR1 SGHAT and CDR2 FQNNGV. DNA for the CDR3: TGTGCCAGCAGTTTTAGCGGGACCCGCTACAATGAGCAGTTCTTC. Translated: CASSFSGTRYNEQFF. The variable domain in full, completed from reference TRBV11-2 and TRBJ2-1, reads EAGVAQSPRYKIIEKRQSVAFWCNPISGHATLYWYQQILGQGPKLLIQFQNNGVVDDSQLPKDRFSAERLKGVDSTLKIQPAKLEDSAVYLCASSFSGTRYNEQFFGPGTRLTVL.

J is TRBJ2-5 and V is TRBV2, with 11 bases lining up with TRBD1. The V gene end was trimmed by 8 bases and the J gene end by 3 bases; junction bases not matched to a gene: 8. This CDR3 is 15 amino acids long. The germline V gene encodes CDR1 SNHLY and CDR2 FYNNEI. CDR3: CASRPGQGVKETQYF. CDR3 sequence (DNA): TGTGCCAGCCGCCCGGGACAGGGGGTAAAAGAGACCCAGTACTTC.

The chain recombines TRBV4-1 with TRBJ2-7, with TRBD2 matching 9 bases. The CDR3 is made up of 15 amino acids. Germline assignment: CDR1 MGHRA and CDR2 YSYEKL. Trimming removed 1 base from V and 7 bases from J; junction bases left unmatched: 8. The CDR3 spells CASSQVLGGRAEQYF. CDR3 coding DNA: TGCGCCAGCAGCCAAGTGTTGGGCGGGAGGGCTGAGCAGTACTTC.

This chain joins TRBV4-1 and TRBJ2-1, with 11 bases fitting TRBD2. This CDR3 comprises 19 residues. Germline V gene sequence: CDR1 MGHRA, CDR2 YSYEKL. J was trimmed by 4 bases and V by 5 bases; bases with no gene match: 16. The CDR3 coding sequence is TGCGCCAGCAGCACAGGGGTCAGAAGACTAGCGGGACTATACAATGAGCAGTTCTTC. Its translation: CASSTGVRRLAGLYNEQFF.

This clonotype was detected only a few times. This chain links TRBV30 with TRBJ2-1; TRBD2 aligns across 8 bases. With V trimmed by 4 bases and J by 9 bases, 8 bases remained unmatched. This CDR3 has 13 amino acids. Per the germline V gene, CDR1 is GTSNPN and CDR2 is SVGIG (reference sequence). Here the CDR3 DNA reads TGTGCCTGGAACAGACTAGCGACTACTGAGCAGTTCTTC. Its translation is CAWNRLATTEQFF.

The J gene is TRBJ1-1, the V gene TRBV19; 8 bases agree with TRBD1. The CDR3 has 15 residues. The germline gives CDR1 LNHDA, CDR2 SQIVND (reference sequence). V was clipped by 4 bases and J by 4 bases; unmatched bases: 8. The CDR3 protein is CASSNRQGLGTEAFF. CDR3 in DNA: TGTGCCAGTAGTAACAGACAGGGGCTGGGCACTGAAGCTTTCTTT. Full variable domain (outside the CDR3, taken from reference TRBV19 and TRBJ1-1): DGGITQSPKYLFRKEGQNVTLSCEQNLNHDAMYWYRQDPGQGLRLIYYSQIVNDFQKGDIAEGYSVSREKKESFPLTVTSAQKNPTAFYLCASSNRQGLGTEAFFGQGTRLTVV.

This chain links TRBV27 with TRBJ2-1; 10 positions match TRBD2. Germline loops: CDR1 MNHEY, CDR2 SMNVEV (reference sequence). The CDR3 covers 15 residues. The V and J ends lost 3 bases and 2 bases, in that order; junction bases with no gene match: 1. The CDR3 spells CASSLSGGAYNEQFF. The DNA for the CDR3 is TGTGCCAGCAGTTTGAGCGGGGGGGCCTACAATGAGCAGTTCTTC.

The gene calls are TRBV29-1 and TRBJ1-2; D possibly corresponds to TRBD1 (5 bases). Germline V lookup: CDR1 SQVTM, CDR2 ANQGSEA. The CDR3 is made up of 11 amino acids. The V end was cut by 7 bases, the J end by 6 bases, with 12 bases between. DNA for the CDR3: TGCAGCGGGCGGGGGGTAGATGGCTACACCTTC. Amino acids: CSGRGVDGYTF.

This clonotype has a handful of counts. The rearrangement links TRBV18 to TRBJ1-3; possibly TRBD1 for D (6 bases). The CDR3 contains 14 residues. Trimming stripped 5 bases from V and 8 bases from J, with 16 bases between. CDR1 and CDR2 (germline): KGHSH, LQKENI. This CDR3 reads CASSNGPGEDTIYF. The DNA for the CDR3 is TGTGCCAGCTCAAATGGACCAGGGGAAGACACCATATATTTT.

CDR3 nucleotides: TGTGCCAGCCTTACTCTGGGGATGTCAGGGGCCAACGTCCTGACTTTC. This codes for CASLTLGMSGANVLTF. The chain employs TRBV12-3 or TRBV12-4 and TRBJ2-6, with D hard to call. Trimming shortened V by 8 bases and J by 4 bases, and 18 bases separated the two germline ends. CDR3 length equals 16 residues.

This clonotype was seen only once. The CDR3 loop reads CSARGGTSGRSSTDTQYF. The CDR3 nucleotides read TGCAGTGCTAGAGGTGGGACTAGCGGGAGGTCTAGCACAGATACGCAGTATTTT. This chain joins TRBV20-1 and TRBJ2-3; 15 bases match TRBD2. Germline V lookup: CDR1 DFQATT, CDR2 SNEGSKA (reference sequence). The length of the CDR3 is 18 residues. The J segment lost 0 bases and the V segment lost 1 base, leaving 5 bases of the junction unmatched.

The rearrangement uses TRBV14 and TRBJ2-2; D gene ambiguous. The V and J ends lost 0 bases and 0 bases respectively, with 8 bases between them. The CDR3 runs to 16 residues. Germline CDR1 and CDR2: SGHDN and FVKESK. The CDR3 reads CASSQDSTANTGELFF. The CDR3 nucleotides read TGTGCCAGCAGCCAAGATAGCACAGCGAACACCGGGGAGCTGTTTTTT.

The chain employs TRBV12-3 or TRBV12-4 and TRBJ2-7; TRBD2 might be the D (6 bases). The CDR3 is 15 residues long. V was pared by 6 bases and J by 6 bases, with 21 bases between. CDR3 nucleotides: TGTGCCAGCAGCGCCTCGGGAGCGAAGCTTAGCGAGCAGTACTTC. Its translation is CASSASGAKLSEQYF.

V and J are TRBV19 and TRBJ2-3; D is unclear. The CDR3 consists of 13 residues. V was trimmed by 11 bases and J by 2 bases, leaving 14 bases between them. Per germline, CDR1 LNHDA and CDR2 SQIVND (reference sequence). The CDR3 reads CASYSEPTDTQYF. CDR3 in DNA: TGTGCCTCCTACTCGGAACCCACAGATACGCAGTATTTT.

The chain uses TRBV19 and TRBJ2-3; perhaps D is TRBD1 or TRBD2 (5 bases each). Trimming pared 0 bases from V and 0 bases from J, leaving 7 bases between. The CDR3 has 15 amino acids. The germline V gene encodes CDR1 LNHDA and CDR2 SQIVND (reference sequence). The CDR3 spells CASSIEGESTDTQYF. In nucleotides, the CDR3 is TGTGCCAGTAGTATAGAAGGGGAGAGCACAGATACGCAGTATTTT.

This chain links TRBV7-2 with TRBJ2-7; 9 bases are a match to TRBD2. V lost 4 bases to trimming and J lost 5 bases; unmatched junction nucleotides: 12. Germline CDR1 and CDR2: SGHTA and FQGNSA. This CDR3 has 16 amino acids. CDR3: CASSSLGLASYNEQYF. The CDR3 DNA is TGTGCCAGCAGCTCTCTAGGACTAGCGTCTTATAACGAGCAGTACTTC.

V is TRBV28 and J is TRBJ1-5; D gene uncertain. The CDR3 length is 15 residues. Trimming removed 6 bases from V and 0 bases from J, with 12 bases in between. CDR1 and CDR2 from the germline V gene are MDHEN and SYDVKM. The chain's CDR3 is CASSLLTNSNQPQHF. DNA for the CDR3: TGTGCCAGCAGCCTGCTAACGAATAGCAATCAGCCCCAGCATTTT.

J is TRBJ2-5 and V is TRBV28; tentative D call: TRBD1 (8 bases). Trimming cost V 4 bases and J 3 bases, with 15 bases left between them. The CDR3 loop spans 15 amino acids. The V gene's germline CDR1 is MDHEN and CDR2 SYDVKM. CDR3 sequence reads: CASSSNRGGKETQYF. In DNA form, the CDR3 reads TGTGCCAGCAGTTCAAACAGGGGGGGGAAAGAGACCCAGTACTTC.

A single count supports this clonotype. The chain has TRBV6-2 or TRBV6-3 and TRBJ2-4, with D possibly TRBD2 on 5 matching bases. Germline V gives CDR1 MNHEY, CDR2 SVGEGT. This CDR3 comprises 15 residues. The V gene lost 6 bases and the J gene lost 0 bases, with 12 bases spanning the gap. The CDR3 DNA reads as TGTGCCAGCAGGGCCGGGATACTAGCCAAAAACATTCAGTACTTC. Translated, it gives CASRAGILAKNIQYF.

This chain joins TRBV7-8 and TRBJ2-1; 9 bases agree with TRBD2. This CDR3 comprises 14 residues. Unmatched junction bases numbered 9, after V lost 5 bases and J lost 10 bases. CDR1 and CDR2 (germline): SGHVS, FQNEAQ. CDR3 amino acids: CASSPGTSRTEQFF. CDR3 bases: TGTGCCAGCAGCCCCGGGACTAGCAGAACAGAGCAGTTCTTC.

The chain employs TRBV6-5 and TRBJ2-5, with D possibly matching TRBD2 (7 bases). The CDR3 spans 14 residues. V was pared by 2 bases and J by 3 bases, with 10 bases between. Germline values: CDR1 MNHEY, CDR2 SVGAGI. This CDR3 is CASSYRGGEETQYF. As DNA, the CDR3 is TGTGCCAGCAGTTACAGGGGGGGTGAAGAGACCCAGTACTTC.

DNA for the CDR3: TGTGCCAGCAGTTTGTTTCTAGCGGACAATGAGCAGTTCTTC. Amino acids: CASSLFLADNEQFF. This chain links TRBV12-3 or TRBV12-4 with TRBJ2-1, with 7 bases lining up with TRBD2. Losses at the gene ends were 3 bases for V and 5 bases for J; bases not matched to a gene: 4. The length of the CDR3 is 14 residues.

This chain joins TRBV7-9 and TRBJ2-7; D uncertain. This CDR3 has 12 residues. In germline, CDR1 is SEHNR, CDR2 FQNEAQ (reference sequence). V gave up 4 bases and J gave up 3 bases, with 7 bases separating them. The CDR3 is CASSSPIYEQYF. Written as DNA, the CDR3 is TGTGCCAGCAGCTCCCCTATCTACGAGCAGTACTTC.